The entry below describes one TCR beta chain. This record comes from a study of human thymus T cells. TCRdb keeps only in-frame clones here, not all; method: immunoSEQ multiplex PCR. The sample includes tens of thousands of clones, 85% to 95% of them seen just once. The V end was cut by 2 bases, the J end by 1 base, with 6 bases between. This CDR3 has 15 residues. Germline loops: CDR1 LNHDA, CDR2 SQIVND (reference sequence). Corrective heart surgery yielded resections, and these provided the thymus tissue. The J gene is TRBJ2-6, the V gene TRBV19; no firm D call. This TCR came from a girl less than two years old with a congenital heart defect but otherwise immunologically healthy. Sequences were obtained from thymus tissue. The CDR3 spells CASSIPQSGANVLTF. CDR3 coding DNA: TGTGCCAGTAGTATACCCCAGTCTGGGGCCAACGTCCTGACTTTC.